A single sample is the source of the 29 T cell receptor beta chains below, sequenced in a study of CD4+ T cells in melanoma. TCRdb's copy holds only in-frame clones and misses some; the assay was immunoSEQ multiplex PCR. The data contain some 10,000 clones, roughly two thirds of them singletons. Sequenced: cells from a culture (not recorded whether cultured in vitro). These TCRs come from a human donor with melanoma.

This rearrangement joins TRBV7-2 to TRBJ1-5; a weak D match, TRBD1 (6 bases). CDR1 is SGHTA and CDR2 is FQGNSA in the germline V gene. This CDR3 comprises 15 residues. Trimming left V 4 bases short and J 1 base short, with 11 bases between. The CDR3 loop reads CASSSDRRSNQPQHF. The DNA of the CDR3 is TGTGCCAGCAGCTCCGACAGGAGGAGCAATCAGCCCCAGCATTTT. The variable domain in full, completed from reference TRBV7-2 and TRBJ1-5, reads GAGVSQSPSNKVTEKGKDVELRCDPISGHTALYWYRQSLGQGLEFLIYFQGNSAPDKSGLPSDRFSAERTGGSVSTLTIQRTQQEDSAVYLCASSSDRRSNQPQHFGDGTRLSIL.

This clone was observed once. This chain connects TRBV6-6 to TRBJ2-7, with TRBD2 identical over 13 bases. This CDR3 has 15 residues. The germline V gene encodes CDR1 MNHNY and CDR2 SVGAGI (reference sequence). J lost 4 bases, V lost 5 bases, and 5 bases had no gene match. The CDR3 spells CASSPTSGGLYEQYF. DNA of the CDR3: TGTGCCAGCAGTCCGACTAGCGGGGGGTTATACGAGCAGTACTTC.

This clone was detected only a few times. The chain uses TRBV7-8 and TRBJ2-7, with 7 bases matching TRBD1. Germline CDR1 SGHVS, CDR2 FQNEAQ. With 2 bases clipped from V and 6 bases from J, the junction kept 7 bases outside the gene matches. The CDR3 spans 14 residues. The CDR3 DNA sequence: TGTGCCAGCAGCTTAAGGGGGCCCCTCGCCGAGCAGTACTTC. It codes for CASSLRGPLAEQYF. The full variable domain, its missing parts supplied by reference TRBV7-8 and TRBJ2-7, is GAGVSQSPRYKVAKRGQDVALRCDPISGHVSLFWYQQALGQGPEFLTYFQNEAQLDKSGLPSDRFFAERPEGSVSTLKIQRTQQEDSAVYLCASSLRGPLAEQYFGPGTRLTVT.

This clone showed up just once. The chain joins TRBV2 to TRBJ2-3; D is tentatively TRBD1 or TRBD2 (5 bases each). V lost 3 bases and J 2 bases, leaving 27 bases between the germline ends. Germline lookup yields CDR1 SNHLY and CDR2 FYNNEI. The CDR3 has 20 residues. CDR3 residues: CASSDPVVVGDQSNTDTQYF. The DNA for the CDR3 is TGTGCCAGCAGTGATCCCGTCGTGGTCGGGGACCAATCTAACACAGATACGCAGTATTTT.

There are a few counts of this clone. V and J are TRBV29-1 and TRBJ2-5; 7 bases match TRBD2. This CDR3 is built from 13 residues. The V gene end was trimmed by 4 bases and the J gene end by 4 bases; junction bases not matched to a gene: 6. CDR1 is SQVTM and CDR2 is ANQGSEA in the germline V gene. The CDR3 DNA follows: TGCAGCGTTGTCTCCGGACTAGGAGAGACCCAGTACTTC. Encoded protein: CSVVSGLGETQYF.

The genes are TRBV9 and TRBJ1-2; no clear D. V dropped 4 bases and J dropped 8 bases, with 21 bases sitting between them. CDR3 length: 15 residues. Germline V gives CDR1 SGDLS, CDR2 YYNGEE. CDR3 in amino acids: CASSLGRATVSGYTF. The CDR3 DNA is TGTGCCAGCAGCCTAGGGAGGGCAACAGTAAGCGGCTACACCTTC.

J is TRBJ1-6 and V is TRBV2, with 8 bases fitting TRBD1. The CDR3 spans 14 residues. Germline V CDR1 and CDR2: SNHLY, FYNNEI. V was clipped by 5 bases and J by 9 bases; unmatched bases: 6. CDR3 bases: TGTGCCAGCAGTCAACAGGGGGGAAGTTCACCCCTCCACTTT. Translating it yields CASSQQGGSSPLHF.

The chain has TRBV7-8 and TRBJ1-2; D might be TRBD1 (6 bases). In germline, CDR1 is SGHVS, CDR2 FQNEAQ. This CDR3 region has 12 residues. Trimming stripped 1 base from V and 8 bases from J, with 8 bases between. The CDR3: CASSLGGLGYTF. The CDR3 DNA follows: TGTGCCAGCAGCTTAGGGGGGCTGGGCTACACCTTC.

This sequence joins TRBV29-1 and TRBJ2-4, with D possibly being TRBD1 (5 bases). The V end was cut by 3 bases, the J end by 2 bases, with 14 bases between. Germline lookup yields CDR1 SQVTM and CDR2 ANQGSEA. This CDR3 has 15 residues. CDR3: CSVDLGQGPKNIQYF. In DNA, the CDR3 is TGCAGCGTTGACTTGGGGCAGGGTCCCAAAAACATTCAGTACTTC.

This rearrangement joins TRBV7-9 to TRBJ1-2; no reliable D call. The CDR3 has 12 residues. Trimming pared 11 bases from V and 4 bases from J, leaving 14 bases between. The germline V gene encodes CDR1 SEHNR and CDR2 FQNEAQ (reference sequence). The CDR3 protein is CALPVRPYGYTF. For the CDR3, the DNA is TGTGCCTTACCGGTGCGACCCTATGGCTACACCTTC.

This chain joins TRBV27 and TRBJ1-5; D ambiguous. V was shortened by 5 bases and J by 6 bases, with 17 bases between the two germline ends. There are 15 residues in the CDR3. Germline loops: CDR1 MNHEY, CDR2 SMNVEV (reference sequence). CDR3 bases: TGTGCCAGCAGTCCCCCTATAAGCTGGGGTCAGCCCCAGCATTTT. Protein product: CASSPPISWGQPQHF.

The CDR3 region is CASSAGQAASYSGNTIYF. The CDR3 DNA sequence: TGTGCCAGCAGCGCGGGACAGGCCGCCTCATACTCTGGAAACACCATATATTTT. The chain uses TRBV9 and TRBJ1-3, with 8 bases that match TRBD1. Germline CDR1 is SGDLS and CDR2 is YYNGEE. J lost 0 bases, V lost 3 bases, and 11 bases had no gene match. This CDR3 contains 18 residues.

V gene TRBV4-2 combines with J gene TRBJ1-4, with unresolved D. CDR1 is LGHNA, CDR2 YNFKEQ, per germline. Trimming shortened V by 4 bases and J by 6 bases, and 12 bases separated the two germline ends. The CDR3 covers 14 residues. In DNA, the CDR3 is TGTGCCAGCAGCCCCCCCCCGGATCATGAAAAACTGTTTTTT. Its translation is CASSPPPDHEKLFF.

The rearrangement uses TRBV18 and TRBJ1-1; maybe TRBD1 (5 bases). The V end was cut by 1 base, the J end by 5 bases, with 11 bases between. The V gene's germline CDR1 is KGHSH and CDR2 LQKENI. The CDR3 extends over 14 amino acids. The CDR3 is CASSPQDTTTEAFF. The CDR3 DNA reads TGTGCCAGCTCACCACAGGACACAACGACTGAAGCTTTCTTT.

The CDR3 spells CSVVAGGRADTQYF. The CDR3 nucleotides are TGCAGCGTTGTGGCAGGGGGAAGGGCAGATACGCAGTATTTT. The rearrangement uses TRBV29-1 and TRBJ2-3; 7 positions match TRBD1. Germline-derived CDR1 and CDR2 are SQVTM and ANQGSEA. CDR3 length equals 14 residues. The ends lost 4 bases at V and 4 bases at J; junction bases unmatched: 8.

The chain recombines TRBV27 with TRBJ1-6; D not resolved. This CDR3 comprises 15 residues. V was clipped by 8 bases and J by 3 bases, with 14 bases between them. CDR1 and CDR2 (germline): MNHEY, SMNVEV (reference sequence). Written as DNA, the CDR3 is TGTGCCAGCGCGGAGGGCGGGAGCTATAATTCACCCCTCCACTTT. This codes for CASAEGGSYNSPLHF.

This CDR3 is CASSIEHMRIRGRINSPLHF. For the CDR3, the DNA is TGTGCCAGTAGTATAGAGCATATGAGGATCAGGGGGCGCATTAATTCACCCCTCCACTTT. This sequence joins TRBV19 and TRBJ1-6; the match to TRBD1 covers 8 bases. This CDR3 is 20 amino acids long. Germline values: CDR1 LNHDA, CDR2 SQIVND (reference sequence). Trimming removed 0 bases from V and 6 bases from J; junction bases left unmatched: 16.

This clone ranks as medium-sized (0.01 to 0.1%). This chain uses TRBV5-4 with TRBJ2-2, with D unresolved. V lost 4 bases to trimming and J lost 3 bases, with 13 bases between them. Per the germline V gene, CDR1 is SGHNT and CDR2 is YYREEE (reference sequence). CDR3 length equals 15 residues. This CDR3 is CASSPVMSDTGELFF. CDR3 bases: TGTGCCAGCAGCCCCGTGATGAGCGACACCGGGGAGCTGTTTTTT.

Comment on this clone: Different DNA sequences within this sample yield the same CDR3. The chain is built from TRBV5-1 and TRBJ1-2; possible D gene TRBD1, 6 bases. From germline, CDR1 is SGHRS and CDR2 YFSETQ. V was pared by 4 bases and J by 3 bases, with 16 bases between. This CDR3 has 15 residues. In DNA, the CDR3 is TGCGCCAGCAGCCCCTCGGGAGGGGGTTACTATGGCTACACCTTC. Translating gives CASSPSGGGYYGYTF. Full variable domain (missing parts from reference TRBV5-1 and TRBJ1-2): KAGVTQTPRYLIKTRGQQVTLSCSPISGHRSVSWYQQTPGQGLQFLFEYFSETQRNKGNFPGRFSGRQFSNSRSEMNVSTLELGDSALYLCASSPSGGGYYGYTFGSGTRLTVV.

The rearrangement joins TRBV4-2 to TRBJ2-3; D is uncertain. Trimming cost V 4 bases and J 0 bases, with 8 bases left between them. Germline CDR1 is LGHNA and CDR2 is YNFKEQ. The CDR3 extends over 14 amino acids. This CDR3 is CASSPQVSTDTQYF. The CDR3, as DNA: TGTGCCAGCAGCCCGCAGGTTAGCACAGATACGCAGTATTTT.

The chain combines TRBV4-2 with TRBJ1-6; D is undetermined. Germline-derived CDR1 and CDR2 are LGHNA and YNFKEQ. The ends were cut back, 1 base at V and 0 bases at J, with 22 bases in the middle. The CDR3 loop spans 21 amino acids. Here the CDR3 DNA reads TGTGCCAGCAGCCAAGCCCTGGCAGGAAATTTAATAAGCTCCTATAATTCACCCCTCCACTTT. It encodes CASSQALAGNLISSYNSPLHF.

The V gene is TRBV7-9, the J gene TRBJ1-6; 11 positions agree with TRBD1. Germline trimming cut 5 bases from V and 7 bases from J; bases unmatched to any gene: 13. Germline V gene lookup returns CDR1 SEHNR and CDR2 FQNEAQ (reference sequence). The CDR3 contains 18 residues. This chain's CDR3 is CASSPALGQGAGNSPLHF. CDR3 DNA sequence: TGTGCCAGCAGCCCAGCCCTCGGACAGGGGGCAGGCAATTCACCCCTCCACTTT.

V usage is TRBV9 and J usage is TRBJ2-2; 7 nucleotides align to TRBD1. Per the germline V gene, CDR1 is SGDLS and CDR2 is YYNGEE. The V segment lost 4 bases and the J segment 5 bases; nucleotides outside the gene matches: 14. The CDR3 has 17 residues. This CDR3 is CASSQGVGAQGTGELFF. The DNA of the CDR3 is TGTGCCAGCAGCCAGGGGGTAGGGGCACAGGGGACCGGGGAGCTGTTTTTT.

The V gene is TRBV13, the J gene TRBJ1-2; D possibly corresponds to TRBD1 (5 bases). This CDR3 is built from 17 residues. Trimming left V 5 bases short and J 2 bases short, with 21 bases between. From germline, CDR1 is PRHDT and CDR2 FYEKMQ (reference sequence). Written as DNA, the CDR3 is TGTGCCAGCAGCCTTACTATTATTCAGGGAAAGAACTATGGCTACACCTTC. Translation gives CASSLTIIQGKNYGYTF.

The genes are TRBV6-6 and TRBJ1-3; D unresolved. The germline V and J ends were trimmed by 10 bases and 2 bases, with 12 bases remaining between them. This CDR3 has 13 residues. Germline CDR1 is MNHNY and CDR2 is SVGAGI (reference sequence). CDR3 DNA sequence: TGTGCCACCACTAGAGGGACTGGAAACACCATATATTTT. Protein sequence: CATTRGTGNTIYF.

The V gene is TRBV6-1, the J gene TRBJ2-7; D remains ambiguous. V was clipped by 3 bases and J by 2 bases, with 11 bases between them. The V gene's germline CDR1 is MNHNS and CDR2 SASEGT. The CDR3 is made up of 14 amino acids. CDR3 protein: CASSDLGYAYEQYF. The CDR3 bases are TGTGCCAGCAGTGATCTGGGGTACGCCTACGAGCAGTACTTC.

The chain employs TRBV27 and TRBJ1-6; D is unclear. In germline, CDR1 is MNHEY, CDR2 SMNVEV (reference sequence). V lost 8 bases and J 10 bases, leaving 12 bases between the germline ends. The CDR3 runs to 12 residues. The CDR3 DNA follows: TGTGCCAGCGGAGATGCTCGCTCACCCCTCCACTTT. It is translated as CASGDARSPLHF.

This clone has more than one count but fewer than ten. The chain employs TRBV19 and TRBJ2-7, with unresolved D. Germline CDR1 is LNHDA and CDR2 is SQIVND (reference sequence). This CDR3 is 15 amino acids long. The V and J ends lost 5 bases and 9 bases respectively, with 23 bases between them. In DNA, the CDR3 is TGTGCCAGTAGTCCCGTTCTCTCTAGGAAGTATGGGCAGTACTTC. This codes for CASSPVLSRKYGQYF.

V and J are TRBV10-3 and TRBJ2-7, with TRBD1 matching 7 bases. CDR3 length equals 14 residues. V lost 7 bases and J lost 6; bases outside the gene matches: 12. The germline gives CDR1 ENHRY, CDR2 SYGVKD. The CDR3 here is CAITQTGYLSEQYF. In DNA, the CDR3 is TGTGCCATCACCCAGACAGGGTATCTCAGCGAGCAGTACTTC.